These 10 T cell receptor beta chains came from one sample sequenced in a study of T cells in women clearing cervical HPV infection. Clones were sequenced by immunoSEQ multiplex PCR, and TCRdb holds only the in-frame ones, with some missing. This repertoire includes tens of thousands of clones. Sequencing was carried out using blood buffy coat. The receptors stem from a woman aged 18 to 75 with a cervical HPV16 infection that either progressed to CIN3+ or cleared (not recorded which).

About this clone itself: Sequencing ends 3 residues short of the CDR3 end; the germline J gene provides the rest. The rearrangement uses TRBV20-1 and TRBJ2-3, with a possible D match to TRBD2 (6 bases). CDR3 length: 15 amino acids. CDR1 is DFQATT, CDR2 SNEGSKA, per germline (reference sequence). V was pared by 1 base and J by 0 bases, with 11 bases between. The DNA read from the CDR3 is TGCAGTGCTAGAGTGGCGGGGACTAGCACAGATACG. Translation: CSARVAGTSTDT. In full, the CDR3 is CSARVAGTSTDTQYF.

Comments on this clone: The CDR3 end is not reached by the read, which stops 3 residues before it; the germline J gene fills it in. The chain has TRBV19 and TRBJ2-3; 10 positions match TRBD1. The CDR3 has 15 amino acids. CDR1 and CDR2 (germline): LNHDA, SQIVND (reference sequence). CDR3 sequence: CASSSRDRGDQPQYF. CDR3 bases read: TGTGCCAGTAGCTCCAGGGACAGGGGAGATCAGCCG.

To note about this clone: The read ends 3 residues shy of where the CDR3 ends; the end is completed using the germline J gene. V usage is TRBV10-1 and J usage is TRBJ2-1; 7 nucleotides align to TRBD2. The ends lost 4 bases at V and 2 bases at J; junction bases unmatched: 11. The germline V gene has CDR1 WNHNN and CDR2 SYGVQD (reference sequence). This CDR3 has 17 amino acids. CDR3 in amino acids: CASSGSTSSPTYNEQFF. The sequenced CDR3 bases are TGCGCCAGCAGTGGATCGACTAGCAGCCCAACCTACAATGAG.

A word on this clone: The read falls 3 residues short of the CDR3 end, and the missing part is taken from the germline J gene. This chain uses TRBV7-3 with TRBJ1-2, with no clear D. CDR3 length equals 16 residues. The germline gives CDR1 SGHTA, CDR2 FQGTGA. CDR3 region: CASGPAGTSSYNDYTF. The CDR3 bases that were read are TGTGCCAGCGGTCCGGCAGGTACTAGCTCCTACAATGAC.

CDR3 bases read: TGTGCCAGCTCACCGCAGGGACAGGGGGCTTCG. It specifies CASSPQGQGAS. The whole CDR3 sequence reads CASSPQGQGASAFF. V is TRBV18 and J is TRBJ1-1, with TRBD1 matching 12 bases. The read is 3 residues too short to cover the CDR3 end, so that end is filled in from the germline J gene. CDR1 KGHSH and CDR2 LQKENI come from the germline V gene. The CDR3 consists of 14 residues.

In regard to this clone: The read is 3 residues too short to cover the CDR3 end, so that end is filled in from the germline J gene. The gene calls are TRBV5-1 and TRBJ1-4; D is possibly TRBD1 (5 bases). Germline V gene data show CDR1 as SGHRS and CDR2 as YFSETQ. This CDR3 is 15 amino acids long. CDR3 DNA, as far as it was read: TGCGCCAGCAGCTCCTTCTGGGGCGAAGCCAACGTA. Translating gives CASSSFWGEANV. The full-length CDR3 reads as CASSSFWGEANVLFF.

A word on this clone: The read is 3 residues too short to cover the CDR3 end, so that end is filled in from the germline J gene. The chain recombines TRBV19 with TRBJ2-5; a possible D gene is TRBD2 (7 bases). With 7 bases removed from V and 0 bases from J, the gap between germline ends came to 24 bases. The CDR3 totals 18 residues. The V gene's germline CDR1 is LNHDA and CDR2 SQIVND (reference sequence). This CDR3 is CASTRRGAPWEYQETQYF. The part of the CDR3 DNA that was read is TGTGCCAGTACCCGCCGGGGGGCACCGTGGGAGTACCAAGAGACC.

Details on this clone: Sequencing ends 3 residues short of the CDR3 end; the germline J gene provides the rest. The chain carries TRBV30 and TRBJ2-2; unclear D gene. The CDR3 covers 13 residues. Germline CDR1 GTSNPN, CDR2 SVGIG (reference sequence). The sequenced CDR3 bases are TGTGCCTGGAACCGCCAGGCTAATGAAAAG. Translation gives CAWNRQANEK. The whole CDR3 sequence is CAWNRQANEKLFF.

Worth noting for this clone: The read comes to an end 3 residues before the CDR3 does, leaving the germline J gene to fill in the end. The V and J genes are TRBV19 and TRBJ2-1; 10 positions match TRBD2. V was pared by 3 bases and J by 8 bases, with 4 bases of the junction left unmatched. Germline-derived CDR1 and CDR2 are LNHDA and SQIVND (reference sequence). The CDR3 length is 14 residues. The CDR3 loop reads CASSILAGGDEQFF. CDR3 bases read: TGTGCCAGTAGTATTTTAGCGGGAGGAGATGAG.

Concerning this clone itself: The CDR3 end is not reached by the read, which stops 3 residues before it; the germline J gene fills it in. The chain links TRBV30 to TRBJ2-2; D may be TRBD1 (6 bases). Germline V gene sequence: CDR1 GTSNPN, CDR2 SVGIG (reference sequence). There are 13 residues in the CDR3. The DNA read from the CDR3 is TGTGCCTGGGCAGGGGAATGGAATTCACCG. Translating it yields CAWAGEWNSP. The full CDR3 protein reads CAWAGEWNSPLFF. The full variable domain, its missing parts supplied by reference TRBV30 and TRBJ2-2, is SQTIHQWPATLVQPVGSPLSLECTVEGTSNPNLYWYRQAAGRGLQLLFYSVGIGQISSEVPQNLSASRPQDRQFILSSKKLLLSDSGFYLCAWAGEWNSPLFFGEGSRLTVL.